This T cell receptor beta chain appears in the sequencing data of a study of T cells in Graves' hyperthyroidism and ophthalmopathy. Amplified TCR beta CDR3 regions derived from RNA transcripts. The HTBI primer set served for first-round RT-PCR of the TCR CDR3. TCRdb redid the calling of the multiplex PCR reads with MiXCR, one entry per CDR3 protein. Seen here are hundreds of thousands of distinct CDR3 sequences, nearly 20% observed once, and the top ten hold over 45%. Germline CDR1 and CDR2: LGHDT and YNNKEL (reference sequence). CDR3 size: 13 residues. This clonotype was counted a few times. Lactation, pregnancy, other autoimmune disease or uncontrolled infection led to exclusion of patients.

The receptor comes from a man aged 35-49 years with Graves' ophthalmopathy. Sequencing was performed on blood. V usage is TRBV3-1 and J usage is TRBJ1-4; perhaps TRBD1 as D (5 bases). This CDR3 is CAKCDRGGEKLFF. CDR3 coding DNA: TGTGCTAAGTGTGATAGGGGAGGTGAAAAACTGTTTTTT.